The entry below describes one T cell receptor (beta chain). The entry originates in a study of shared clonotypes between healthy human individuals. Naive CD8 cells, CD45RO-negative and positively selected for CCR7, excluded terminally differentiated effector memory CD45RA+ cells. All the donors were Caucasian adults who lived in Nashville, Tennessee. The CDR3 is 16 residues long. The V segment lost 5 bases and the J segment 3 bases; nucleotides outside the gene matches: 12. Germline values: CDR1 MNHEY, CDR2 SMNVEV (reference sequence). Sequencing used immunoSEQ multiplex PCR; TCRdb keeps in-frame clones, though not all of them. Found here are about 2 million clones, less than 95% of them singletons; the top ten hold 1.2%.

Sequenced: naive CD8+ T cells sorted from blood. The rearrangement joins TRBV27 to TRBJ2-7, with 8 bases fitting TRBD2. The clonotype comes from a man aged 18-30 years in good health. The CDR3 DNA reads as TGTGCCAGCAGTCCTGTCGAGGTAGCGGGGATCTACGAGCAGTACTTC. It is translated as CASSPVEVAGIYEQYF.